The clone carrying this T cell receptor beta chain is judged medium-sized (0.01 to 0.1%). The sample belongs to a study of early stage breast cancer tumors. Background on the study: ER+/PR+/HER2- status applied to about 70% of the 16 invasive breast tumors. Around 10-fold was the mean read coverage per sample.

TCRdb's table, derived via immunoSEQ multiplex PCR, lists solely in-frame clones and lacks some. The data contain tens of thousands of clones, 75% to 95% of them singletons. In germline, CDR1 is KGHSH, CDR2 LQKENI. This CDR3 comprises 16 residues. V lost 5 bases, J lost 2 bases, and 12 bases stayed unmatched. The receptor's source is a person between 65 and 79 years old with breast cancer. This chain connects TRBV18 to TRBJ2-7; 7 bases match TRBD2. Sequencing was done on a sample of blood. Here the CDR3 DNA reads TGTGCCAGCTCAATCCAGGCCAGCGGGGCCGCCTACGAGCAGTACTTC. It codes for CASSIQASGAAYEQYF.